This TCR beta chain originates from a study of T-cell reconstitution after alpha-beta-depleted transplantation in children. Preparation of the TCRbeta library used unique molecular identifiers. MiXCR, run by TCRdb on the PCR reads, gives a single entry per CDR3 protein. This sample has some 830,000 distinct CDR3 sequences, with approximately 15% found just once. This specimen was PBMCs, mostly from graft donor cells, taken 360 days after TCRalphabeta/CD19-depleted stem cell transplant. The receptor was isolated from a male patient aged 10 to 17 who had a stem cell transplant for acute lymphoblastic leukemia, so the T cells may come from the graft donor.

The chain's CDR3 is CASSILALQETQYF. For the CDR3, the DNA is TGCGCCAGCAGCATACTAGCGTTGCAAGAGACCCAGTACTTC. The V and J genes are TRBV4-1 and TRBJ2-5; the match to TRBD2 covers 7 bases. The CDR3 has 14 amino acids. The germline CDR1 and CDR2 sequences are MGHRA and YSYEKL. V was clipped by 5 bases and J by 2 bases; unmatched bases: 5.